This TCR beta chain was sequenced in a study of control samples from healthy donors and cancer patients. CDR3 length: 16 residues. Trimming took off 7 bases at V and 0 bases at J, with 19 bases between the two ends. Data came from immunoSEQ multiplex PCR; TCRdb stores just in-frame clones and leaves some out. In the table there are 45,000 to 60,000 clones, about 93% of which are singletons. Sequencing was carried out using blood. The V and J genes are TRBV23-1 and TRBJ2-7; TRBD1 is a possible D gene (6 bases). TRBV23-1 is designated an ORF whose function remains uncertain. The clonotype originates from a man aged 30 to 39 in good health. The CDR3 DNA follows: TGCGCCAGCAAGAAAGAGGGACACCCGAGCTCCTACGAGCAGTACTTC. Translating it yields CASKKEGHPSSYEQYF.